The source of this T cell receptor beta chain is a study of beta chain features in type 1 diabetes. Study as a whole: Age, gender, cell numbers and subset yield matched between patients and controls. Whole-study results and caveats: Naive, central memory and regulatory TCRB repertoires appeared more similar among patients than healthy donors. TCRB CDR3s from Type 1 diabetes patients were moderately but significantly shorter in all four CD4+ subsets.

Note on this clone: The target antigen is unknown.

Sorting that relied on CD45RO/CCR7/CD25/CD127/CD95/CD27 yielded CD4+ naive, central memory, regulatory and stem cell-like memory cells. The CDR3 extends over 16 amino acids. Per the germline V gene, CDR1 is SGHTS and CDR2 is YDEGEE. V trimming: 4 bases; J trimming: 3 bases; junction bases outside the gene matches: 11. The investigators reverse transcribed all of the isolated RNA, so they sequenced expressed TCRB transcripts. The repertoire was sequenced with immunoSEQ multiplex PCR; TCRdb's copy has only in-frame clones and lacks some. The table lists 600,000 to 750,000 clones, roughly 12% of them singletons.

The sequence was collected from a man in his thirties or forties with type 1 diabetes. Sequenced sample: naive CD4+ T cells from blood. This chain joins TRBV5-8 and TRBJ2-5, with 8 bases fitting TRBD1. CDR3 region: CASSQYPGQEKETQYF. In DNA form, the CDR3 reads TGTGCCAGCAGCCAGTACCCGGGACAGGAAAAAGAGACCCAGTACTTC. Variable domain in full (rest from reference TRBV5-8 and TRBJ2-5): EAGVTQSPTHLIKTRGQQATLRCSPISGHTSVYWYQQALGLGLQFLLWYDEGEERNRGNFPPRFSGRQFPNYSSELNVNALELEDSALYLCASSQYPGQEKETQYFGPGTRLLVL.